This T cell receptor beta chain stems from a study of T cell changes during pregnancy in multiple sclerosis. Germline-derived CDR1 and CDR2 are MNHNS and SASEGT. Germline trimming cut 7 bases from V and 4 bases from J; bases unmatched to any gene: 3. The CDR3 is made up of 15 amino acids. The assay was immunoSEQ multiplex PCR, and TCRdb's table has in-frame clones only and misses some. The sample has about 31,000 clones, 87% seen once; the top ten hold roughly 9.7%. This clonotype was obtained from a female donor with multiple sclerosis, enrolled in a pregnancy study. The sequencing used CD8+ T cells from peripheral blood mononuclear cells, collected in the first trimester of pregnancy. This chain connects TRBV6-1 to TRBJ2-1; 14 positions agree with TRBD2. CDR3 protein: CASTGLAGGYNEQFF. The CDR3, as DNA: TGTGCCAGCACCGGACTAGCGGGGGGATACAATGAGCAGTTCTTC.